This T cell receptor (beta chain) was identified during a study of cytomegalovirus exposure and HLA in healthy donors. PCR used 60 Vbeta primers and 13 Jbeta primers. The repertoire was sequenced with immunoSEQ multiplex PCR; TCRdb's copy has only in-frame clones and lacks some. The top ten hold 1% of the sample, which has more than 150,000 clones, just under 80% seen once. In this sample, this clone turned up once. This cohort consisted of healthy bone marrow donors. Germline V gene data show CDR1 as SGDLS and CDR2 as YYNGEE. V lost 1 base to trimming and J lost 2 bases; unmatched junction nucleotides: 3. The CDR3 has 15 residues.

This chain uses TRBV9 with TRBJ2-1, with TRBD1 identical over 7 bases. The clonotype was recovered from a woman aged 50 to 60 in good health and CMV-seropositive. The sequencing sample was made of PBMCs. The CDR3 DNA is TGTGCCAGCAGCGTAACAGGGGTGGCCTACAATGAGCAGTTCTTC. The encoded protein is CASSVTGVAYNEQFF.